This T cell receptor beta chain was documented in a study of Ad26.COV2.S vaccination and SARS-CoV-2 variants. Looking at the study overall: Dosing was one shot or two shots 56 days apart. Findings and caveats of the study: It was reported that spike-specific CD8+ and CD4+ T cell responses were substantially broad after vaccination.

A remark on this clone: What it binds is not known.

Treatment given: roughly 18 received Ad26.COV2.S at low or high dose, single or two shots; a few received placebo; per-sample allocation not given. After the first vaccine or placebo injection, samples were drawn on day 63. Cohort 1b enrolled adults aged 18-55 years in Boston. The CDR3 loop spans 14 amino acids. With 6 bases clipped from V and 6 bases from J, the junction kept 8 bases outside the gene matches. Germline lookup yields CDR1 MDHEN and CDR2 SYDVKM. TCRdb's copy holds only in-frame clones and misses some; the assay was immunoSEQ multiplex PCR. The sample holds approximately 240,000 clones, approximately 90% seen once.

The sequence was obtained from a person aged 18 to 65 who received the Ad26.COV2.S COVID-19 vaccine or a placebo. The V gene is TRBV28, the J gene TRBJ1-5, with 7 nucleotides matching TRBD1. This material consisted of peripheral blood, taken in a trial of Ad26.COV2.S vaccine versus placebo. The CDR3, as DNA: TGTGCCAGCAGCCCCACCCGACAGGGTCAGCCCCAGCATTTT. Protein product: CASSPTRQGQPQHF. The full variable domain, in which reference TRBV28 and TRBJ1-5 provide the parts outside the CDR3, is DVKVTQSSRYLVKRTGEKVFLECVQDMDHENMFWYRQDPGLGLRLIYFSYDVKMKEKGDIPEGYSVSREKKERFSLILESASTNQTSMYLCASSPTRQGQPQHFGDGTRLSIL.